These 5 T cell receptor beta chains were sequenced from one sample in a study of T cell clonality in common variable immunodeficiency. Produced via immunoSEQ multiplex PCR; TCRdb's table is partial and in-frame only. The sample was found to contain 50,000 or so clones, and every one recurs. Sequencing was done on a sample of peripheral blood mononuclear cells. These receptors originate from a person aged 18 to 70 in good health.

This clone was counted ten times or more. The part of the CDR3 DNA that was read is TGTGCCAGTAGTGGGACTAGCGGGAGTGAAGAGACC. It encodes CASSGTSGSEET. The CDR3 reads in full as CASSGTSGSEETQYF. The chain employs TRBV19 and TRBJ2-5, with 14 bases matching TRBD2. The read finishes 3 residues shy of the CDR3 end, and the germline J gene is used to complete it. This CDR3 is 15 amino acids long. CDR1 and CDR2 (germline): LNHDA, SQIVND (reference sequence). The ends lost 5 bases at V and 3 bases at J; junction bases unmatched: 2.

This clone was found many times. The read stops 3 residues short of the end of the CDR3; the missing end is completed from the germline J gene. This chain joins TRBV7-2 and TRBJ2-5, with 11 bases that match TRBD1. This CDR3 region has 15 residues. Germline V gives CDR1 SGHTA, CDR2 FQGNSA. J gave up 1 base and V 6 bases, and 4 bases lay outside the gene matches. CDR3 amino acids: CASRRDRGSQETQYF. The CDR3 bases that were read are TGTGCCAGCAGGAGGGACAGGGGGTCCCAAGAGACC.

This clone has at least ten counts. The sequenced fragment ends 3 residues before the CDR3 boundary, so the rest is inferred from the germline J gene. The chain has TRBV20-1 and TRBJ2-1; 8 bases agree with TRBD2. The germline CDR1 and CDR2 sequences are DFQATT and SNEGSKA (reference sequence). The trim removed 1 base at V and 4 bases at J, leaving 3 bases unmatched. This CDR3 contains 14 residues. The CDR3 reads CSARAAGAYNEQFF. The DNA read from the CDR3 is TGCAGTGCTAGAGCAGCGGGAGCGTACAATGAG.

This clone was observed many times. From the germline J gene comes the end of the CDR3, since the read stops 3 residues before it. The V and J genes are TRBV30 and TRBJ2-1, with D uncertain. Germline V lookup: CDR1 GTSNPN, CDR2 SVGIG (reference sequence). Trimming stripped 2 bases from V and 6 bases from J, with 8 bases between. The CDR3 has 12 amino acids. CDR3 DNA, as far as it was read: TGTGCCTGGAGTCCAGGCGCCAATGAG. Its protein is CAWSPGANE. The complete CDR3 protein is CAWSPGANEQFF.

The sample holds many counts of this clone. The read ends 3 residues early relative to the CDR3; the germline J gene fills the gap. The chain joins TRBV29-1 to TRBJ1-1, with 9 bases lining up with TRBD1. With V trimmed by 2 bases and J by 7 bases, 8 bases remained unmatched. CDR3 size: 14 residues. CDR1 and CDR2 from the germline V gene are SQVTM and ANQGSEA. The CDR3 loop is CSVETRDRVDEAFF. The CDR3 bases that were read are TGCAGCGTTGAAACCCGGGACAGGGTCGATGAA.